A selection of T cell receptor beta chains follows, all from one sample in a study of T cells in Graves' hyperthyroidism and ophthalmopathy. TCRdb re-called the multiplex PCR reads through MiXCR, storing one row per CDR3 protein. The data hold a few hundred thousand distinct CDR3 sequences, with approximately 14% observed a single time. The sample taken for sequencing was blood. The receptors stem from a woman between 18 and 29 years old with Graves' hyperthyroidism. CDR3s include the opening cysteine and the closing phenylalanine or tryptophan. Fields, in order: CDR3 DNA, CDR3 protein, D gene, V gene, clone size, J gene. D genes are given only for firm matches. Where a row states a size, it is once, few, many or the class of an expanded clone; other rows omit it.

CDR3 DNA: TGTGCCAGCAGTTTGTCGTCTAGTCCTGAAGCTTTCTTT
CDR3 protein: CASSLSSSPEAFF
D gene: NA
V gene: TRBV28
clone size: many
J gene: TRBJ1-1

CDR3 DNA: TGTGCCAGCAGTTTACAGTCCACCTCTGGGGCCAACGTCCTGACTTTC
CDR3 protein: CASSLQSTSGANVLTF
D gene: NA
V gene: TRBV28
clone size: NA
J gene: TRBJ2-6

CDR3 DNA: TGTGCCAGCAACTTAGCAGGATTTACCTACGAGCAGTACTTC
CDR3 protein: CASNLAGFTYEQYF
D gene: NA
V gene: TRBV11-2
clone size: many
J gene: TRBJ2-7

CDR3 DNA: TGTGCCAGCAGCTCGCCAGGGGGCTACCACCACAATGAGCAGTTCTTC
CDR3 protein: CASSSPGGYHHNEQFF
D gene: TRBD1
V gene: TRBV11-2
clone size: many
J gene: TRBJ2-1

CDR3 DNA: TGCGCCAGCAGCTTTGGACCCGAAGCTTTCTTT
CDR3 protein: CASSFGPEAFF
D gene: NA
V gene: TRBV5-1
clone size: many
J gene: TRBJ1-1

CDR3 DNA: TGTGCCAGCAGTTTTGGGCAGGGGGCTGGCAATCAGCCCCAGCATTTT
CDR3 protein: CASSFGQGAGNQPQHF
D gene: TRBD1
V gene: TRBV28
clone size: many
J gene: TRBJ1-5

CDR3 DNA: TGTGCCAGCAGCGGCCGGGACAGGGGGCCCCAGCATTTT
CDR3 protein: CASSGRDRGPQHF
D gene: TRBD1
V gene: TRBV3-1
clone size: few
J gene: TRBJ1-5

CDR3 DNA: TGTGCCTGGAGCCGACTAGCGGACAATGAGCAGTTCTTC
CDR3 protein: CAWSRLADNEQFF
D gene: TRBD2
V gene: TRBV30
clone size: NA
J gene: TRBJ2-1

CDR3 DNA: TGCGCCAGCAGCCACCATCCGACTAGCTTAGACACAGATACGCAGTATTTT
CDR3 protein: CASSHHPTSLDTDTQYF
D gene: TRBD2
V gene: TRBV4-1
clone size: many
J gene: TRBJ2-3

CDR3 DNA: TGCAGCGTTGAAATTAGCACTGAAGCTTTCTTT
CDR3 protein: CSVEISTEAFF
D gene: NA
V gene: TRBV29-1
clone size: NA
J gene: TRBJ1-1

CDR3 DNA: TGTGCCAGCAGCCAAGCGTCGCCAGGGGGTATTGGGGCCAACGTCCTGACTTTC
CDR3 protein: CASSQASPGGIGANVLTF
D gene: TRBD1
V gene: TRBV3-1
clone size: NA
J gene: TRBJ2-6

CDR3 DNA: TGTGCCAGCAGTTACTCGAAGGTAGCGGGGGCGGATACGCAGTATTTT
CDR3 protein: CASSYSKVAGADTQYF
D gene: TRBD2
V gene: TRBV6-2/TRBV6-3
clone size: many
J gene: TRBJ2-3

CDR3 DNA: TGTGCCAGCAGTTTCGGAAGGACAAAGATCTCCTACGAGCAGTACTTC
CDR3 protein: CASSFGRTKISYEQYF
D gene: NA
V gene: TRBV28
clone size: few
J gene: TRBJ2-7

CDR3 DNA: TGTGCCAGCAGCTTAAGCTTGCGCGTGTACACCGGGGAGCTGTTTTTT
CDR3 protein: CASSLSLRVYTGELFF
D gene: NA
V gene: TRBV11-2
clone size: NA
J gene: TRBJ2-2

CDR3 DNA: TGCAGCGTTGAATCCCCAGACTCCTACGAGCAGTACTTC
CDR3 protein: CSVESPDSYEQYF
D gene: NA
V gene: TRBV29-1
clone size: many
J gene: TRBJ2-7

CDR3 DNA: TGCGCCAGCAGCCAAGGGCCGGGGCGGGCACAGACAGATACGCAGTATTTT
CDR3 protein: CASSQGPGRAQTDTQYF
D gene: NA
V gene: TRBV4-3
clone size: few
J gene: TRBJ2-3

CDR3 DNA: TGTGCCAGCAGTGAAGCTGCCGTGAGGCAGCCCCAGCATTTT
CDR3 protein: CASSEAAVRQPQHF
D gene: NA
V gene: TRBV2
clone size: many
J gene: TRBJ1-5